A selection of T cell receptor beta chains follows, all from one sample in a study of blood T cell repertoires in COVID-19. The repertoire was sequenced with immunoSEQ multiplex PCR; TCRdb's copy has only in-frame clones and lacks some. Of under 150,000 clones listed, around three quarters are singletons. Specimen: peripheral blood. These receptors all come from a man aged 55 to 70 with acute or convalescent COVID-19. Each CDR3 is given with its conserved first and last residue. The D gene is left open where the match is weak. Some rows have no size entry. The others give once, few or many, or a class for an expanded clone.

TRBV6-5,TRBJ2-7,TRBD2,.,CASSYGTSGSYEQYF,TGTGCCAGCAGTTACGGGACTAGCGGGAGTTACGAGCAGTACTTC
TRBV5-1,TRBJ2-1,TRBD2,once,CASSLGPRGSSYNEQFF,TGCGCCAGCAGCTTGGGTCCGCGGGGGAGCTCCTACAATGAGCAGTTCTTC
TRBV6-5,TRBJ2-5,TRBD2,.,CASTPTGTSHETQYF,TGTGCCAGCACCCCAACCGGGACTAGTCATGAGACCCAGTACTTC
TRBV30,TRBJ1-6,.,.,CAWSVWGSNSPLHF,TGTGCCTGGAGTGTGTGGGGCTCTAATTCACCCCTCCACTTT
TRBV11-2,TRBJ1-3,.,.,CASSLDGQPGNTIYF,TGTGCCAGCAGCTTAGATGGACAGCCTGGAAACACCATATATTTT
TRBV3-1/TRBV3-2,TRBJ2-1,TRBD2,.,CASSPGLAGGRGEQFF,TGTGCCAGCAGCCCCGGACTAGCGGGAGGCCGGGGGGAGCAGTTCTTC
TRBV5-1,TRBJ2-1,TRBD2,.,CASSPGTSGSPGRNEQFF,TGCGCCAGCAGCCCCGGGACTAGCGGCTCCCCGGGTAGGAATGAGCAGTTCTTC
TRBV6-5,TRBJ1-2,.,.,CASSYTGSLFYGYTF,TGTGCCAGCAGTTACACAGGGTCTCTTTTCTATGGCTACACCTTC
TRBV10-3,TRBJ2-1,TRBD2,.,CAISERVLAGLPQGNEQFF,TGTGCCATCAGTGAGCGTGTCCTAGCGGGACTTCCCCAAGGGAATGAGCAGTTCTTC
TRBV13,TRBJ2-1,TRBD2,.,CASSSGTSGSSSYNEQFF,TGTGCCAGCAGCTCAGGGACTAGCGGGAGCAGCTCCTACAATGAGCAGTTCTTC
TRBV5-1,TRBJ2-1,.,once,CASSLVSGSSYNEQFF,TGCGCCAGCAGCTTGGTATCGGGGAGCTCCTACAATGAGCAGTTCTTC
TRBV3-1/TRBV3-2,TRBJ2-7,TRBD1,once,CASSLGQFSYEQYF,TGTGCCAGCAGCTTGGGACAGTTCTCCTACGAGCAGTACTTC
TRBV6-4,TRBJ2-3,.,many,CASSVSGSGGVDTQYF,TGTGCCAGCAGTGTGTCGGGTAGCGGAGGGGTAGATACGCAGTATTTT
TRBV21-1,TRBJ2-7,.,.,CASSKDQGGTGPYEQYF,TGTGCCAGCAGCAAAGATCAGGGGGGGACAGGTCCCTACGAGCAGTACTTC
TRBV19,TRBJ2-7,.,.,CASKGRGSQHEQYF,TGTGCCAGTAAAGGAAGGGGGAGTCAACACGAGCAGTACTTC
TRBV28,TRBJ2-7,TRBD1,.,CASSFWDRSSYEQYF,TGTGCCAGCAGTTTTTGGGACAGGAGCTCCTACGAGCAGTACTTC
TRBV28,TRBJ1-5,TRBD1,many,CASSYEGAMNQPQHF,TGTGCCAGCAGTTATGAGGGGGCGATGAATCAGCCCCAGCATTTT
TRBV10-3,TRBJ1-2,.,.,CAISEQAGYTF,TGTGCCATCAGTGAGCAGGCGGGCTACACCTTC
TRBV28,TRBJ1-4,TRBD1,.,CASSKGGRDEKLFF,TGTGCCAGCAGTAAAGGGGGCCGGGATGAAAAACTGTTTTTT
TRBV2,TRBJ1-2,.,.,CASSVIGPGYGYTF,TGTGCCAGCAGTGTCATCGGTCCAGGCTATGGCTACACCTTC
TRBV19,TRBJ2-7,.,.,CASSMQGKGSYEQYF,TGTGCCAGTAGTATGCAGGGTAAGGGTTCCTACGAGCAGTACTTC
TRBV4-1,TRBJ2-7,.,.,CASSPLGDYEQYF,TGCGCCAGCAGCCCCCTAGGCGACTACGAGCAGTACTTC
TRBV6-6,TRBJ1-3,.,many,CASSSPGLSGNTIYF,TGTGCCAGCAGTTCTCCGGGACTCTCAGGAAACACCATATATTTT
TRBV28,TRBJ2-1,.,.,CASSLYGSSYNEQFF,TGTGCCAGCAGTTTATACGGGAGCTCCTACAATGAGCAGTTCTTC
TRBV30,TRBJ1-3,.,.,CAWSVPRYTIYF,TGTGCCTGGAGTGTACCTAGGTACACCATATATTTT
TRBV27,TRBJ2-7,TRBD1,.,CASSLGGTGMIEQYF,TGTGCCAGCAGTTTAGGAGGGACAGGCATGATCGAGCAGTACTTC
TRBV11-2,TRBJ2-1,.,.,CASSLLAGGNNEQFF,TGTGCCAGCAGCTTATTAGCAGGAGGGAACAATGAGCAGTTCTTC
TRBV5-1,TRBJ1-1,.,.,CASSLRVNTEAFF,TGCGCCAGCAGCTTACGGGTGAACACTGAAGCTTTCTTT
TRBV6-5,TRBJ2-5,.,.,CAVNSGGAGAETQYF,TGTGCAGTCAACTCAGGGGGCGCGGGAGCAGAGACCCAGTACTTC
TRBV15,TRBJ2-1,.,.,CATSRDLGGISYNEQFF,TGTGCCACCAGCAGAGATCTAGGGGGAATCTCCTACAATGAGCAGTTCTTC
TRBV4-2,TRBJ1-2,.,.,CASSLKGDYGYTF,TGTGCCAGCAGCCTAAAGGGGGACTATGGCTACACCTTC
TRBV3-1/TRBV3-2,TRBJ1-1,.,few,CASSGPGGLNTEAFF,TGTGCCAGCAGCGGGCCCGGGGGGCTCAACACTGAAGCTTTCTTT
TRBV5-8,TRBJ2-3,.,.,CASRGTLLSDTQYF,TGTGCCAGCAGGGGCACGTTGTTATCGGATACGCAGTATTTT
TRBV7-9,TRBJ2-4,.,few,CASSSSRGNIQYF,TGTGCCAGCAGCTCTTCTAGGGGGAACATTCAGTACTTC
TRBV27,TRBJ2-7,TRBD1,.,CASKDRGAYEQYF,TGTGCCAGCAAGGACAGGGGCGCCTACGAGCAGTACTTC
TRBV5-4,TRBJ2-3,.,.,CASSPHFTDTQYF,TGTGCCAGCAGCCCCCACTTCACAGATACGCAGTATTTT
TRBV2,TRBJ2-7,.,.,CASSRQGGYEQYF,TGTGCCAGCAGTAGACAGGGAGGTTACGAGCAGTACTTC
TRBV19,TRBJ2-4,TRBD2,.,CASRTSGTPLNIQYF,TGTGCCAGTAGGACTAGCGGGACCCCCCTCAACATTCAGTACTTC
TRBV18,TRBJ2-1,.,.,CASSPPLAGYNEQFF,TGTGCCAGCTCACCACCCCTGGCGGGTTACAATGAGCAGTTCTTC
TRBV7-9,TRBJ2-1,TRBD2,.,CASSDGTSPYNEQFF,TGTGCCAGCAGCGACGGGACTAGCCCTTACAATGAGCAGTTCTTC